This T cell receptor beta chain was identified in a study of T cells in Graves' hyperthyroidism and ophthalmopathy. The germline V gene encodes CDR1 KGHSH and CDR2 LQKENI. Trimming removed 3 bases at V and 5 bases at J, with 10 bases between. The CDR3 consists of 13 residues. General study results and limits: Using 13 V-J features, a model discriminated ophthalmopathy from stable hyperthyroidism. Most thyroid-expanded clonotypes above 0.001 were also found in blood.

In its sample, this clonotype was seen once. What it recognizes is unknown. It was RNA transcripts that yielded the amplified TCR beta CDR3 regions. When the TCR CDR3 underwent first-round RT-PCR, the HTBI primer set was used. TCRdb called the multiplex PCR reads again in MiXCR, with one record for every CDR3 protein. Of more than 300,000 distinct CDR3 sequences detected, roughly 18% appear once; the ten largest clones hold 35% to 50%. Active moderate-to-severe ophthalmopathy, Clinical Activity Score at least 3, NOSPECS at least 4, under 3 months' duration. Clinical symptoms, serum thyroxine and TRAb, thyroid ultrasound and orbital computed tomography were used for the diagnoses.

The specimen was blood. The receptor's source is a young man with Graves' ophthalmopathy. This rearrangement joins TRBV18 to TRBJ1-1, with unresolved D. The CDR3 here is CASSPGKETEAFF. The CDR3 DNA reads TGTGCCAGCTCACCCGGGAAGGAGACTGAAGCTTTCTTT.